This TCR beta chain derives from a study of cytomegalovirus exposure and HLA in healthy donors. PCR employed 60 Vbeta and 13 Jbeta primers. The table came from immunoSEQ multiplex PCR; TCRdb's copy has only in-frame clones and leaves some out. The data show hundreds of thousands of clones, 70% to 85% seen once. Germline V gives CDR1 MNHEY, CDR2 SVGAGI. The CDR3 is made up of 15 amino acids. V shed 0 bases, J shed 3 bases, and the junction held 5 bases outside the gene matches. This clone was detected only once. Sequenced sample: PBMCs. The receptor was derived from a girl aged 2 to 9 in good health and CMV-seronegative. The chain has TRBV6-5 and TRBJ2-7; 7 bases line up with TRBD2. The CDR3 here is CASSYSSGGGYEQYF. CDR3 sequence (DNA): TGTGCCAGCAGTTACTCTTCGGGAGGAGGCTACGAGCAGTACTTC.